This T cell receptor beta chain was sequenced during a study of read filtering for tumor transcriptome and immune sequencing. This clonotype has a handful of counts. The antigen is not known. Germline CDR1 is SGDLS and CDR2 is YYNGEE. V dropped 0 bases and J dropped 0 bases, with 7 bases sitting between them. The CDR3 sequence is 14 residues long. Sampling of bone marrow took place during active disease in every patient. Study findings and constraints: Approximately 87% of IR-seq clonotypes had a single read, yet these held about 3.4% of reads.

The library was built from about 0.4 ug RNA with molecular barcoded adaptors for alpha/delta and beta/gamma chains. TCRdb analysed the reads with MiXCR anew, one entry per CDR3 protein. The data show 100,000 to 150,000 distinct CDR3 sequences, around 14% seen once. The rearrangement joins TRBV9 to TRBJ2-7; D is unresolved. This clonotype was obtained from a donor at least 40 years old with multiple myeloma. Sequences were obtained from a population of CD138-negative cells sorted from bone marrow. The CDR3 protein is CASSVGARSYEQYF. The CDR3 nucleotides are TGTGCCAGCAGCGTAGGGGCACGCTCCTACGAGCAGTACTTC. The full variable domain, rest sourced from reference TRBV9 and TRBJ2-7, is DSGVTQTPKHLITATGQRVTLRCSPRSGDLSVYWYQQSLDQGLQFLIQYYNGEERAKGNILERFSAQQFPDLHSELNLSSLELGDSALYFCASSVGARSYEQYFGPGTRLTVT.